Here is one T cell receptor beta chain with its context. It is likely a read error, because the conserved phenylalanine at the end of the CDR3 is missing. The CDR3 extends over 16 amino acids. V lost 3 bases to trimming and J lost 1 base; unmatched junction nucleotides: 7. Germline CDR1 is SGHTA and CDR2 is FQGNSA. After constant-region reverse-primer amplification, full-length variable regions underwent semi-nested PCR with Nested Universal Primer A. TCRdb passed the 5' RACE reads through MiXCR, listing each CDR3 protein once. The data show approximately 6,200 distinct CDR3 sequences, 30% to 35% seen once.

Material for sequencing was memory CD4+ T cells sorted from a lymph node. Subset reported: memory CD4+ T cells, CD4+CD45RO+CD25-. V is TRBV7-2 and J is TRBJ2-7, with TRBD1 identical over 9 bases. This TCR was sampled from a female donor with breast cancer. The CDR3 sequence is CASSFSQGARSYEQYL. The CDR3 region has the DNA TGTGCCAGCAGCTTCTCACAGGGGGCAAGATCCTACGAGCAGTACCTC.